This TCR beta chain appears in the sequencing data of a study of control samples from healthy donors and cancer patients. Produced via immunoSEQ multiplex PCR; TCRdb's table is partial and in-frame only. The table has about 120,000 clones, about 88% seen once; the top ten hold 2% to 3%. The source is a woman between 65 and 79 years old in good health. The sample comprised blood.

CDR3: CASTNLQNTEAFF. The DNA of the CDR3 is TGTGCCAGCACCAATCTCCAGAACACTGAAGCTTTCTTT. The chain recombines TRBV7-9 with TRBJ1-1; D is uncertain. The CDR3 has 13 residues. V lost 7 bases and J lost 1, with 10 bases in between. Germline lookup yields CDR1 SEHNR and CDR2 FQNEAQ (reference sequence).